This T cell receptor beta chain appears in the sequencing data of a study of identical twins. General observations from the study: Shared out-of-frame alpha sequences (those common to twins) showed excess low generation probability. Insertion counts were lower in abundant cord blood beta clonotypes, a trend that memory repertoires did not show. Models predicted too little out-of-frame TCR alpha sharing in monozygotic twins.

TCRdb recomputed calls from the 5' RACE reads with MiXCR, one row per CDR3 protein. The sample lists 420,000 or so distinct CDR3 sequences; approximately 17% were seen once. On this clonotype itself: Its specificity is not known.

Source material: naive T cells sorted from blood. The sequence was collected from a man between 45 and 60 years old in good health.

The CDR3 DNA is TGTGCCAGCAGTCAGACCGGGACAGGGAGTAGCGAGCAGTACTTC. It is translated as CASSQTGTGSSEQYF. The chain employs TRBV6-1 and TRBJ2-7, with TRBD1 matching 9 bases. Trimming removed 5 bases from V and 6 bases from J; junction bases left unmatched: 11. The CDR3 is made up of 15 amino acids. Germline values: CDR1 MNHNS, CDR2 SASEGT.